This T cell receptor beta chain was found in a study of T-cell memory formation after mild COVID-19. TCRdb analysed the 5' RACE reads with MiXCR anew, one entry per CDR3 protein. The sample lists around 47,000 distinct CDR3 sequences, 7.5% to 10% occurring once. In its sample, this clonotype was seen a few times. Trimming shortened V by 7 bases and J by 0 bases, and 16 bases separated the two germline ends. The CDR3 extends over 17 amino acids. The sequence derives from an adult woman who had mild COVID-19 (a few samples of this study predate the infection). Cell type and time point are not known. Specimen: PBMCs or a T cell subset sorted from them (not recorded which). The chain is built from TRBV12-3 or TRBV12-4 and TRBJ2-6; the D gene is possibly TRBD1 (5 bases). CDR3 in DNA: TGTGCCAGCACCCCCGACAGACCCGACTCTGGGGCCAACGTCCTGACTTTC. It codes for CASTPDRPDSGANVLTF.